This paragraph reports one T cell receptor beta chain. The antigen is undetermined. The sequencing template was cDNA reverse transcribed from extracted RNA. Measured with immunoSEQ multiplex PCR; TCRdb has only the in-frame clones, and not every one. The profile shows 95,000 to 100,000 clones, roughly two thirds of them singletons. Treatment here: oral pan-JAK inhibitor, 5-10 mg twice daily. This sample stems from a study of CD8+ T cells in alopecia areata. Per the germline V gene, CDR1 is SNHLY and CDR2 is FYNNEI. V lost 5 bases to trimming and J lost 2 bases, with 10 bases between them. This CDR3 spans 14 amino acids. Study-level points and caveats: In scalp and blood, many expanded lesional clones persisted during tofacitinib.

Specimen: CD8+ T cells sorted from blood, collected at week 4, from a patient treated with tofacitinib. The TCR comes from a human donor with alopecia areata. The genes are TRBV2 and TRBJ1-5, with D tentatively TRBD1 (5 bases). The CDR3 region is CASSTREGNQPQHF. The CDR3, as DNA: TGTGCCAGCAGTACCAGGGAGGGCAATCAGCCCCAGCATTTT.